These 31 T cell receptor beta chains were sequenced from one sample in a study of blood T cell repertoires in COVID-19. This table comes from immunoSEQ multiplex PCR, and its TCRdb copy is limited to in-frame clones, with some not included. Of 150,000 to 200,000 clones in the sample, about four fifths are singletons; the top ten hold approximately 6.5%. Input material: peripheral blood. The origin of the receptors is a woman aged 40 to 50 with acute or convalescent COVID-19.

This clone was observed at least ten times. This sequence joins TRBV28 and TRBJ2-2; 11 nucleotides agree with TRBD1. This CDR3 spans 16 amino acids. With V trimmed by 0 bases and J by 3 bases, 0 bases remained unmatched. Per germline, CDR1 MDHEN and CDR2 SYDVKM. CDR3 sequence (DNA): TGTGCCAGCAGTTTATGGGGACAGGGGGACACCGGGGAGCTGTTTTTT. Amino acids: CASSLWGQGDTGELFF.

The chain combines TRBV7-6 with TRBJ1-3; D is unclear. V was pared by 4 bases and J by 7 bases, with 11 bases between. Germline CDR1 SGHVS, CDR2 FNYEAQ. This CDR3 is 13 amino acids long. This CDR3 is CASSSLEENTIYF. In DNA form, the CDR3 reads TGTGCCAGCAGCTCCCTGGAGGAGAACACCATATATTTT.

In its sample, this clone was seen once. This chain links TRBV7-9 with TRBJ1-1; no reliable D call. The CDR3 is 13 amino acids. Per germline, CDR1 SEHNR and CDR2 FQNEAQ (reference sequence). V was pared by 6 bases and J by 1 base, with 9 bases between. The CDR3 is CASSLRQNTEAFF. DNA of the CDR3: TGTGCCAGCAGTTTACGACAGAACACTGAAGCTTTCTTT. Supplemented by reference TRBV7-9 and TRBJ1-1, the full variable domain reads DTGVSQNPRHKITKRGQNVTFRCDPISEHNRLYWYRQTLGQGPEFLTYFQNEAQLEKSRLLSDRFSAERPKGSFSTLEIQRTEQGDSAMYLCASSLRQNTEAFFGQGTRLTVV.

Comments on this clone: This sample includes further DNA sequences coding for the same CDR3. The CDR3 bases are TGCAGCGTTGAGAGGGGGACAGATACGCAGTATTTT. Protein: CSVERGTDTQYF. The chain uses TRBV29-1 and TRBJ2-3; possibly TRBD1 for D (6 bases). Per the germline V gene, CDR1 is SQVTM and CDR2 is ANQGSEA. The CDR3 has 12 residues. V was pared by 3 bases and J by 3 bases, with 7 bases between.

The chain is built from TRBV24-1 and TRBJ2-1; weak D call: TRBD2 (5 bases). This CDR3 has 12 amino acids. V lost 9 bases to trimming and J lost 10 bases, with 15 bases between them. Germline V gene lookup returns CDR1 KGHDR and CDR2 SFDVKD. The CDR3 sequence: CATGRAATEQFF. The CDR3 bases are TGTGCCACCGGCCGAGCGGCTACCGAGCAGTTCTTC.

The V call is TRBV15, the J call TRBJ2-7; 11 nucleotides agree with TRBD2. Germline V gene sequence: CDR1 LNHNV, CDR2 YYDKDF (reference sequence). With V trimmed by 8 bases and J by 0 bases, 3 bases remained unmatched. The CDR3 runs 14 residues. The CDR3 sequence is CATSSGGSSYEQYF. In nucleotides, the CDR3 is TGTGCCACCTCTAGCGGGGGGAGCTCCTACGAGCAGTACTTC.

This rearrangement joins TRBV5-1 to TRBJ1-5, with D perhaps matching TRBD1 (5 bases). The CDR3 consists of 13 residues. Germline CDR1 SGHRS, CDR2 YFSETQ. The V gene lost 3 bases and the J gene lost 5 bases, with 9 bases spanning the gap. The CDR3 nucleotides read TGCGCCAGCAGCTCGGGGGACGATCAGCCCCAGCATTTT. It specifies CASSSGDDQPQHF.

The chain uses TRBV11-3 and TRBJ2-1; D possibly corresponds to TRBD2 (6 bases). The CDR3 consists of 16 residues. Trimming stripped 3 bases from V and 0 bases from J, with 12 bases between. Germline loops: CDR1 SGHNT, CDR2 YENEEA. The CDR3 coding sequence is TGTGCCAGCAGCTTGGGGGGTCGGAGCTCCTACAATGAGCAGTTCTTC. Its translation: CASSLGGRSSYNEQFF. Full variable domain (outside the CDR3, taken from reference TRBV11-3 and TRBJ2-1): EAGVVQSPRYKIIEKKQPVAFWCNPISGHNTLYWYLQNLGQGPELLIRYENEEAVDDSQLPKDRFSAERLKGVDSTLKIQPAELGDSAVYLCASSLGGRSSYNEQFFGPGTRLTVL.

This chain connects TRBV19 to TRBJ1-1; D is unresolved. V was cut by 3 bases and J by 6 bases, with 5 bases left in between. The CDR3 extends over 11 amino acids. Germline V gene data show CDR1 as LNHDA and CDR2 as SQIVND (reference sequence). CDR3 nucleotide sequence: TGTGCCAGTAGTATCTCGGCTGAAGCTTTCTTT. Its protein is CASSISAEAFF.

On this clone itself: At one boundary the junction diverges from the germline segment, which might be a read error. This chain uses TRBV2 with TRBJ2-3; D is uncertain. The CDR3 runs to 13 residues. Germline CDR1 SNHLY, CDR2 FYNNEI. CDR3 sequence (DNA): TGTGCCAGCAGCGAAGTGGCCGGGGATACGCAGTATTTT. It encodes CASSEVAGDTQYF.

V usage is TRBV15 and J usage is TRBJ2-1, with 9 nucleotides matching TRBD1. The CDR3 consists of 17 residues. Germline V gene sequence: CDR1 LNHNV, CDR2 YYDKDF (reference sequence). Trimming cost V 0 bases and J 5 bases; bases outside gene matches: 8. CDR3 protein: CATSRDPDRGFHNEQFF. CDR3 nucleotides: TGTGCCACCAGCAGAGATCCGGACAGGGGTTTCCACAATGAGCAGTTCTTC.

The J gene is TRBJ1-1, the V gene TRBV18; D not resolved. CDR3 length: 16 residues. CDR1 is KGHSH, CDR2 LQKENI, per germline. V dropped 1 base and J dropped 0 bases, with 12 bases sitting between them. The CDR3 region is CASSPRPEPMNTEAFF. CDR3 nucleotides: TGTGCCAGCTCACCACGCCCAGAACCCATGAACACTGAAGCTTTCTTT.

The V call is TRBV5-1, the J call TRBJ2-7, with 8 bases fitting TRBD1. V shed 0 bases, J shed 6 bases, and the junction held 5 bases outside the gene matches. CDR3 size: 14 residues. The germline gives CDR1 SGHRS, CDR2 YFSETQ. The CDR3 nucleotides are TGCGCCAGCAGCTTGGTTGGACAGGGCGGCGAGCAGTACTTC. It translates to CASSLVGQGGEQYF. Full variable domain (outside the CDR3, taken from reference TRBV5-1 and TRBJ2-7): KAGVTQTPRYLIKTRGQQVTLSCSPISGHRSVSWYQQTPGQGLQFLFEYFSETQRNKGNFPGRFSGRQFSNSRSEMNVSTLELGDSALYLCASSLVGQGGEQYFGPGTRLTVT.

The chain links TRBV19 to TRBJ1-6; D unclear. CDR3 size: 17 residues. Trimming took 3 bases from V and 0 from J, leaving 12 bases between them. Germline V gene data show CDR1 as LNHDA and CDR2 as SQIVND (reference sequence). This chain's CDR3 is CASSMGSAGSYNSPLHF. The CDR3 DNA follows: TGTGCCAGTAGTATGGGGAGCGCGGGCTCCTATAATTCACCCCTCCACTTT.

V usage is TRBV18 and J usage is TRBJ1-1, with D possibly matching TRBD1 (6 bases). CDR3 length: 15 amino acids. Germline assignment: CDR1 KGHSH and CDR2 LQKENI. V shed 4 bases and J shed 4 bases, with 16 bases lying between them. The CDR3 loop reads CASSLSGVGGTEAFF. The CDR3 bases are TGTGCCAGCTCACTTTCAGGGGTCGGAGGCACTGAAGCTTTCTTT.

The chain joins TRBV5-4 to TRBJ2-4; 15 bases map to TRBD2. Germline V gene lookup returns CDR1 SGHNT and CDR2 YYREEE (reference sequence). V was pared by 3 bases and J by 8 bases, with 9 bases of the junction left unmatched. The CDR3 runs to 17 residues. DNA for the CDR3: TGTGCCAGCAGCTCCAAGGGGACTAGCGGGAGGTGGGACATTCAGTACTTC. This sequence encodes CASSSKGTSGRWDIQYF.

V usage is TRBV9 and J usage is TRBJ1-6; D remains ambiguous. Germline V CDR1 and CDR2: SGDLS, YYNGEE. The CDR3 runs 15 residues. The ends were cut back, 4 bases at V and 4 bases at J, with 12 bases in the middle. The CDR3 spells CASSPPAVYNSPLHF. DNA for the CDR3: TGTGCCAGCAGCCCCCCAGCGGTTTATAATTCACCCCTCCACTTT.

CDR3 in amino acids: CASSLARRQGLGSSGYTF. DNA for the CDR3: TGTGCCAGCAGCTTAGCTAGGCGACAGGGTTTAGGGAGCAGTGGCTACACCTTC. The V call is TRBV7-2, the J call TRBJ1-2; TRBD1 aligns across 7 bases. The CDR3 runs 18 residues. Germline CDR1 SGHTA, CDR2 FQGNSA. V shed 0 bases and J 7 bases; nucleotides not matched to a gene: 17.

This chain uses TRBV3-1 (or the pseudogene TRBV3-2) with TRBJ2-1; D unclear. Germline V gives CDR1 LGHDT, CDR2 YNNKEL (reference sequence). The CDR3 spans 14 residues. Trimming stripped 5 bases from V and 9 bases from J, with 17 bases between. CDR3 sequence reads: CASSVIRESGEQFF. The CDR3 DNA reads as TGTGCCAGCAGCGTCATTCGTGAGAGTGGTGAGCAGTTCTTC.

V usage is TRBV10-3 and J usage is TRBJ1-5; 7 bases line up with TRBD1. The CDR3 is 15 residues long. V shed 0 bases, J shed 9 bases, and the junction held 8 bases outside the gene matches. Germline V gene sequence: CDR1 ENHRY, CDR2 SYGVKD. CDR3 coding DNA: TGTGCCATCAGTGAGTCGAGAGGGGGCTCGGGGCCCCAGCATTTT. The encoded protein is CAISESRGGSGPQHF.

The chain uses TRBV30 and TRBJ2-3; 8 nucleotides align to TRBD2. Germline V gene lookup returns CDR1 GTSNPN and CDR2 SVGIG (reference sequence). After removal of 2 bases from V and 2 bases from J, the junction contained 6 bases not matched to a gene. The CDR3 contains 15 residues. As DNA, the CDR3 is TGTGCCTGGAGTCCGACTAGCGCATACACAGATACGCAGTATTTT. Translated, it gives CAWSPTSAYTDTQYF.

This clone has just one count. The chain is built from TRBV19 and TRBJ1-4; D remains ambiguous. CDR3 length: 13 residues. Trimming cost V 5 bases and J 8 bases, with 12 bases left between them. From germline, CDR1 is LNHDA and CDR2 SQIVND (reference sequence). The CDR3 region has the DNA TGTGCCAGTAGTGATTTTGCCGGGGAAAAACTGTTTTTT. Amino acids: CASSDFAGEKLFF.

This chain joins TRBV5-1 and TRBJ2-4; 7 bases are a match to TRBD1. V lost 3 bases and J lost 5; bases outside the gene matches: 5. The CDR3 totals 14 residues. Germline CDR1 reads SGHRS; CDR2 reads YFSETQ. The CDR3 reads CASSSLQGQNIQYF. The CDR3 DNA reads TGCGCCAGCAGCTCCCTACAGGGGCAAAACATTCAGTACTTC.

In its sample, this clone was seen once. The rearrangement joins TRBV7-6 to TRBJ2-7; TRBD2 agrees at 9 bases. Germline lookup yields CDR1 SGHVS and CDR2 FNYEAQ. This CDR3 is built from 13 residues. V was clipped by 5 bases and J by 5 bases; unmatched bases: 4. CDR3 nucleotide sequence: TGTGCCAGCAGCATTAGCGGGAGCAACGAGCAGTACTTC. Amino acids: CASSISGSNEQYF.

This clone was picked up a small number of times. The chain carries TRBV4-1 and TRBJ2-5, with D perhaps matching TRBD1 (6 bases). V was cut by 5 bases and J by 4 bases, with 17 bases left in between. Germline CDR1 and CDR2: MGHRA and YSYEKL. There are 15 residues in the CDR3. In DNA form, the CDR3 reads TGCGCCAGCAGCGCCGAAAACAGGGATGTAGAGACCCAGTACTTC. As protein: CASSAENRDVETQYF.

The V and J genes are TRBV18 and TRBJ1-1, with TRBD1 matching 8 bases. The junction had 5 bases not matched to a gene; V was cut back by 9 bases and J by 8 bases. Germline V gene data show CDR1 as KGHSH and CDR2 as LQKENI. This CDR3 has 11 amino acids. DNA for the CDR3: TGTGCCAGTTCAGGGGGCGCGGAAGCTTTCTTT. Its translation is CASSGGAEAFF.

The V gene is TRBV19, the J gene TRBJ2-5; the D is unclear. This CDR3 spans 15 amino acids. CDR1 is LNHDA, CDR2 SQIVND, per germline (reference sequence). V lost 7 bases and J lost 1, with 16 bases in between. CDR3: CASKPSLTFQETQYF. CDR3 DNA: TGTGCCAGTAAACCCTCCTTGACATTCCAAGAGACCCAGTACTTC.

About this clone itself: Other DNA sequences in the sample encode the same CDR3. The chain carries TRBV27 and TRBJ2-1; D possibly corresponds to TRBD2 (5 bases). This CDR3 comprises 12 residues. CDR1 and CDR2 (germline): MNHEY, SMNVEV (reference sequence). The V end lost 5 bases, the J end lost 7 bases, and 9 bases lay between the germline ends. The CDR3 here is CASSLEGNEQFF. CDR3 bases: TGTGCCAGCAGTCTCGAGGGAAATGAGCAGTTCTTC.

This chain links TRBV5-1 with TRBJ2-7; TRBD1 matches at 8 bases. The CDR3 has 13 amino acids. Trimming cost V 7 bases and J 1 base; bases outside gene matches: 4. Per the germline V gene, CDR1 is SGHRS and CDR2 is YFSETQ. The CDR3 DNA reads as TGCGCCAGCGGACAGGGACCTTCCTACGAGCAGTACTTC. It encodes CASGQGPSYEQYF.

This sequence joins TRBV6-1 and TRBJ1-4; 8 nucleotides align to TRBD1. The junction had 10 bases not matched to a gene; V was cut back by 4 bases and J by 6 bases. The germline gives CDR1 MNHNS, CDR2 SASEGT. This CDR3 contains 16 residues. In nucleotides, the CDR3 is TGTGCCAGCAGTGGATTTCGGACAGGGTTAGATGAAAAACTGTTTTTT. This codes for CASSGFRTGLDEKLFF.

The chain carries TRBV10-3 and TRBJ2-7, with 10 bases matching TRBD1. V lost 11 bases, J lost 5 bases, and 6 bases stayed unmatched. The V gene's germline CDR1 is ENHRY and CDR2 SYGVKD. This CDR3 is 12 amino acids long. CDR3 region: CAVGQGVDEQYF. The CDR3 nucleotides are TGTGCCGTAGGACAGGGGGTCGACGAGCAGTACTTC.